Listed below are T cell receptor beta chains from one sample, sequenced in a study of identical twins. TCRdb re-derived calls from the 5' RACE reads in MiXCR, one entry per CDR3 protein. The sample has 550,000 to 800,000 distinct CDR3 sequences; about 7% are singletons. These data were also reused for a study on yellow fever vaccine responses in identical twins.

Sequenced sample: PBMCs. These receptors all stem from a woman aged 18-29 years in good health. Each CDR3 is given with its conserved first and last residue. D genes are given only for firm matches. The size field is filled for only some rows; it gives once, few, many or a size class.

cdr3_aa: CASSNVPGTHRSTDTQYF
cdr3_nt: TGTGCCAGCAGTAACGTCCCAGGGACACACAGGAGCACAGATACGCAGTATTTT
clone_size: many
d_call: NA
v_call: TRBV28
j_call: TRBJ2-3

cdr3_aa: CASSFRDRSSGNTIYF
cdr3_nt: TGTGCCAGCAGTTTCCGGGACAGGAGCTCTGGAAACACCATATATTTT
clone_size: NA
d_call: TRBD1
v_call: TRBV28
j_call: TRBJ1-3

cdr3_aa: CASGPGVGALNYGYTF
cdr3_nt: TGCGCCAGCGGCCCCGGCGTGGGGGCCCTTAACTATGGCTACACCTTC
clone_size: few
d_call: NA
v_call: TRBV5-1
j_call: TRBJ1-2

cdr3_aa: CASSPPGRGLEKLFF
cdr3_nt: TGTGCCAGCAGCCCGCCGGGACGTGGACTGGAAAAACTGTTTTTT
clone_size: NA
d_call: NA
v_call: TRBV14
j_call: TRBJ1-4

cdr3_aa: CASSQVEGSSYEQYF
cdr3_nt: TGCGCCAGCAGCCAAGTAGAAGGTAGCTCCTACGAGCAGTACTTC
clone_size: NA
d_call: NA
v_call: TRBV4-1
j_call: TRBJ2-7

cdr3_aa: CASSAPPALVETQYF
cdr3_nt: TGTGCCAGCAGCGCCCCTCCGGCCCTCGTTGAGACCCAGTACTTC
clone_size: NA
d_call: NA
v_call: TRBV3-1
j_call: TRBJ2-5

cdr3_aa: CATSSPGGEDTEAFF
cdr3_nt: TGTGCCACCAGCTCTCCAGGGGGCGAGGACACTGAAGCTTTCTTT
clone_size: NA
d_call: TRBD1
v_call: TRBV15
j_call: TRBJ1-1

cdr3_aa: CSVEKTANQETQYF
cdr3_nt: TGCAGCGTTGAAAAGACAGCTAACCAAGAGACCCAGTACTTC
clone_size: many
d_call: NA
v_call: TRBV29-1
j_call: TRBJ2-5

cdr3_aa: CAISDQREGLYEQYF
cdr3_nt: TGTGCCATCAGTGATCAGCGGGAGGGCCTGTACGAGCAGTACTTC
clone_size: many
d_call: TRBD2
v_call: TRBV10-3
j_call: TRBJ2-7

cdr3_aa: CASSYSSSRQGNYGYTF
cdr3_nt: TGTGCCAGCAGTTACTCGTCCTCCCGACAGGGTAACTATGGCTACACCTTC
clone_size: many
d_call: TRBD1
v_call: TRBV6-5
j_call: TRBJ1-2

cdr3_aa: CASSPWGSEGLYNEQFF
cdr3_nt: TGTGCCAGCAGCCCGTGGGGGTCGGAGGGCCTGTACAATGAGCAGTTCTTC
clone_size: NA
d_call: NA
v_call: TRBV11-3
j_call: TRBJ2-1

cdr3_aa: CASSPTGLAGGYEQYF
cdr3_nt: TGTGCCAGCAGCCCTACCGGACTAGCGGGAGGCTACGAGCAGTACTTC
clone_size: few
d_call: TRBD2
v_call: TRBV4-2
j_call: TRBJ2-7

cdr3_aa: CASSHRTVNNEQFF
cdr3_nt: TGTGCCAGCAGCCACCGGACAGTTAACAATGAGCAGTTCTTC
clone_size: many
d_call: NA
v_call: TRBV3-1
j_call: TRBJ2-1

cdr3_aa: CASGPGLDNEQFF
cdr3_nt: TGTGCCAGCGGCCCGGGGTTAGACAATGAGCAGTTCTTC
clone_size: many
d_call: NA
v_call: TRBV6-1
j_call: TRBJ2-1

cdr3_aa: CASSPRWAQLTDTQYF
cdr3_nt: TGTGCCAGCAGTCCCCGTTGGGCTCAGCTCACAGATACGCAGTATTTT
clone_size: many
d_call: NA
v_call: TRBV28
j_call: TRBJ2-3

cdr3_aa: CASSLRLKRYEQYF
cdr3_nt: TGTGCCAGCAGTTTACGACTGAAACGCTACGAGCAGTACTTC
clone_size: few
d_call: NA
v_call: TRBV28
j_call: TRBJ2-7

cdr3_aa: CSAWGGLAGRGSDTQYF
cdr3_nt: TGCAGTGCTTGGGGGGGACTAGCCGGGAGGGGGTCAGATACGCAGTATTTT
clone_size: few
d_call: TRBD2
v_call: TRBV20-1
j_call: TRBJ2-3

cdr3_aa: CSAPVGYEQYF
cdr3_nt: TGCAGTGCTCCAGTCGGCTACGAGCAGTACTTC
clone_size: NA
d_call: NA
v_call: TRBV20-1
j_call: TRBJ2-7

cdr3_aa: CASRAQGAGVEKLFF
cdr3_nt: TGTGCCAGCAGAGCGCAGGGAGCGGGAGTGGAAAAACTGTTTTTT
clone_size: many
d_call: NA
v_call: TRBV6-1
j_call: TRBJ1-4